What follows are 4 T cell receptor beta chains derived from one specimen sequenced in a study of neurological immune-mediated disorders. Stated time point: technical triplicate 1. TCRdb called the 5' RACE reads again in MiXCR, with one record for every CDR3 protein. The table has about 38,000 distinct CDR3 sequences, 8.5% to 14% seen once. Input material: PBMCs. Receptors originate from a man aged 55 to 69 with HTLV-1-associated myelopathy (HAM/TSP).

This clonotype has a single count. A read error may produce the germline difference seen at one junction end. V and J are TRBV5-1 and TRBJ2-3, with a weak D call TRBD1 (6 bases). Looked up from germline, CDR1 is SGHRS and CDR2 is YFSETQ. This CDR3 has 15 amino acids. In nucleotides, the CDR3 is TGTGCCAGCAGCTTCAGAGGACAGCCTAGTGATACGCAGTATTTT. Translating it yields CASSFRGQPSDTQYF.

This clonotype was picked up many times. In nucleotides, the CDR3 is TGTGCCAGCAGCTGGGGGGGCCAAGAGACCCAGTACTTC. It translates to CASSWGGQETQYF. This chain uses TRBV7-9 with TRBJ2-5; 7 nucleotides agree with TRBD2. Trimming removed 4 bases from V and 1 base from J; junction bases left unmatched: 0. The CDR3 totals 13 residues. Looked up from germline, CDR1 is SEHNR and CDR2 is FQNEAQ (reference sequence).

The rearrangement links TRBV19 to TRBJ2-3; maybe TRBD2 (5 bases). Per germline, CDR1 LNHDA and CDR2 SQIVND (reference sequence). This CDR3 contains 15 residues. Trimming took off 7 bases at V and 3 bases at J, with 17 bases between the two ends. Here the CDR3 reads CASMRTASLTDTQYF. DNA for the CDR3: TGTGCCAGTATGCGGACTGCCTCCCTGACAGATACGCAGTATTTT.

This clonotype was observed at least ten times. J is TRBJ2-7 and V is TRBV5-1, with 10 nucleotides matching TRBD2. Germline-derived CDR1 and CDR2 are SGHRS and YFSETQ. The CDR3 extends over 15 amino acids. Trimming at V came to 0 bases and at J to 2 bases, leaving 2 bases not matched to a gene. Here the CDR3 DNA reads TGCGCCAGCAGCTTGGCCGGGACTAGCGCCTACGAGCAGTACTTC. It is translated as CASSLAGTSAYEQYF.